The T cell receptor (beta chain) described here comes from a study of T cells in Graves' hyperthyroidism and ophthalmopathy. Study-wide results and limits: Ophthalmopathy onset followed model prediction by a median approximately seven months.

About this clonotype: What it binds is unknown.

Trimming took 10 bases from V and 1 from J, leaving 17 bases between them. The CDR3 loop spans 15 amino acids. CDR1 is ENHRY, CDR2 SYGVKD, per germline. Amplified TCR beta CDR3 regions derived from RNA transcripts. First-round RT-PCR of the TCR CDR3 relied on the HTBI primer set. A single record per CDR3 protein comes from TCRdb applying MiXCR to the multiplex PCR reads. The sample has under 400,000 distinct CDR3 sequences, around 14% seen once. Patients counted as stable if ophthalmopathy did not develop within 18 months. The hyperthyroidism was newly diagnosed and had lasted under 2 months; the patients were aged 18 to 65. Clinical symptoms, serum thyroxine and TRAb, thyroid ultrasound and orbital computed tomography were used for the diagnoses.

Material: blood. The chain is built from TRBV10-3 and TRBJ1-5, with D tentatively TRBD1 (5 bases). This receptor was identified in a woman aged 55-70 years with Graves' hyperthyroidism. The CDR3 sequence: CATRGREGSNQPQHF. CDR3 in DNA: TGTGCCACCCGGGGACGGGAGGGAAGCAATCAGCCCCAGCATTTT.